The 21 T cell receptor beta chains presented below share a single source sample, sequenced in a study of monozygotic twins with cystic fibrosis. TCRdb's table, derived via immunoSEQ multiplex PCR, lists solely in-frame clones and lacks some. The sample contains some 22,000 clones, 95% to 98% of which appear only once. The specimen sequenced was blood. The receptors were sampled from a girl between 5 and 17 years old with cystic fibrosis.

The CDR3 region has the DNA TGTGCCAGCAGCTTTTTGGCCTTGAACACTGAAGCTTTCTTT. It translates to CASSFLALNTEAFF. The chain carries TRBV7-2 and TRBJ1-1, with no clear D. This CDR3 region has 14 residues. The V end lost 3 bases, the J end lost 0 bases, and 8 bases lay between the germline ends. Germline CDR1 SGHTA, CDR2 FQGNSA. Looking up the rest from reference TRBV7-2 and TRBJ1-1 gives the full variable domain: GAGVSQSPSNKVTEKGKDVELRCDPISGHTALYWYRQSLGQGLEFLIYFQGNSAPDKSGLPSDRFSAERTGGSVSTLTIQRTQQEDSAVYLCASSFLALNTEAFFGQGTRLTVV.

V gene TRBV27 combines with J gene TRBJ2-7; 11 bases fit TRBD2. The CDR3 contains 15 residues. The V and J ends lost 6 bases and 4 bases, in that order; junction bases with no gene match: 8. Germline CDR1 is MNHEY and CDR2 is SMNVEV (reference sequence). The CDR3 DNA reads TGTGCCAGCAGCCCCTCTAGCGGGAGGTTTTACGAGCAGTACGTC. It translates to CASSPSSGRFYEQYV.

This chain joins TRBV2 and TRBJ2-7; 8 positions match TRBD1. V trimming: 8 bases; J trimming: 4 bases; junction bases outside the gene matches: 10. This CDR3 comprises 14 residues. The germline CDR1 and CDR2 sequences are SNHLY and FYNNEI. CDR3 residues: CASGKQGGSYEQYV. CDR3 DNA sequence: TGTGCCAGCGGAAAACAGGGGGGCTCTTACGAGCAGTACGTC.

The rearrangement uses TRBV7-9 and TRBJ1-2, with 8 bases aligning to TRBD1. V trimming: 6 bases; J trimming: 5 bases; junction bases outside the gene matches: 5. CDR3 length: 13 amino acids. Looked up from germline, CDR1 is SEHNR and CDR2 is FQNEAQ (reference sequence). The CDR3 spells CASSPGQAYGYTF. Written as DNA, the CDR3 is TGTGCCAGCAGTCCGGGACAGGCGTATGGCTACACCTTC.

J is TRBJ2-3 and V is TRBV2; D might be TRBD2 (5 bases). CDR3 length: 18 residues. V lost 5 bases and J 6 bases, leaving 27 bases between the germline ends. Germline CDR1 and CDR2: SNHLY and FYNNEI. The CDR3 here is CASSPPRWRLEVADTQYF. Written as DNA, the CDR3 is TGTGCCAGCAGTCCGCCACGTTGGAGGCTCGAGGTGGCGGATACGCAGTATTTT.

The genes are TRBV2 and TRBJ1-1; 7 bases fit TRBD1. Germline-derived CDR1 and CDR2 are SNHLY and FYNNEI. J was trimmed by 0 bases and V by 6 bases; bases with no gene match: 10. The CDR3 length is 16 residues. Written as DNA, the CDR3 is TGTGCCAGCAGGAATTGGAACAGGGGCATGAACACTGAAGCTTTCTTT. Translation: CASRNWNRGMNTEAFF.

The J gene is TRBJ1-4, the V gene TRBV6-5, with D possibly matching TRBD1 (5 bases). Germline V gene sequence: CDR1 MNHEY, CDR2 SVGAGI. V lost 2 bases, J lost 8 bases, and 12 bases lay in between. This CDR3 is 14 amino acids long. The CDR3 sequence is CASSYVGVGEKLFF. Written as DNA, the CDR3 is TGTGCCAGCAGTTACGTGGGGGTCGGGGAAAAACTGTTTTTT.

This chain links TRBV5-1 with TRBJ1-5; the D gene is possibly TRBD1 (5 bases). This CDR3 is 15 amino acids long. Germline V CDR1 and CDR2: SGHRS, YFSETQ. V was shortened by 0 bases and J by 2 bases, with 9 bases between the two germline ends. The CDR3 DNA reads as TGCGCCAGCAGCTTGGATGGGGCCGGCAATCAGCCCCAGCATTTT. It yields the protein CASSLDGAGNQPQHF.

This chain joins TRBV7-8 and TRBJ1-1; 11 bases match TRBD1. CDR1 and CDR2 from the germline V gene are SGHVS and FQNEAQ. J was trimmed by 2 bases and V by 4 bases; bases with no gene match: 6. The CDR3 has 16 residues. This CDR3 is CASSSRDRGSNTEAFF. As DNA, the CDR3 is TGTGCCAGCAGCTCTAGGGACAGGGGGAGTAACACTGAAGCTTTCTTT.

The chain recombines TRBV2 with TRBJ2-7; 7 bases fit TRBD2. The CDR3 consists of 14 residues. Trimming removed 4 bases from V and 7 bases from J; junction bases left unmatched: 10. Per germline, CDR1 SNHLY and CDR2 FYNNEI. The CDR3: CASSARLADGEQYV. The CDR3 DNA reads TGTGCCAGCAGTGCCAGACTAGCAGACGGAGAGCAGTACGTC.

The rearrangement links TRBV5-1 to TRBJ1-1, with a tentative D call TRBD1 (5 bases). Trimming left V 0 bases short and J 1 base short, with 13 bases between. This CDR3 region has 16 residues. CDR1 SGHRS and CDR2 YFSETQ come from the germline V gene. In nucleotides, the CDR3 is TGCGCCAGCAGCTTGGTTCTAGACAGACCGAACACTGAAGCTTTCTTT. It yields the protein CASSLVLDRPNTEAFF.

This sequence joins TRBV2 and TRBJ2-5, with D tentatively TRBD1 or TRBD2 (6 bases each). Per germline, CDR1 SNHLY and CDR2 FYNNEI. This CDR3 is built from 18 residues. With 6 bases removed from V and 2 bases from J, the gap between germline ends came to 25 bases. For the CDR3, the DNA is TGTGCCAGCAGCGAGACACAGGGCCGCGGGGCGCGTCAAGAGACCCAGTACTTC. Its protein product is CASSETQGRGARQETQYF.

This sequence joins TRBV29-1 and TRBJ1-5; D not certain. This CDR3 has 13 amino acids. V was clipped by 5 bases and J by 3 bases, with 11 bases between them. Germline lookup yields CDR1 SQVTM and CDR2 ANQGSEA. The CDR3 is CSVRRNVNQPQHF. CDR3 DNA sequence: TGCAGCGTTCGACGCAATGTCAATCAGCCCCAGCATTTT.

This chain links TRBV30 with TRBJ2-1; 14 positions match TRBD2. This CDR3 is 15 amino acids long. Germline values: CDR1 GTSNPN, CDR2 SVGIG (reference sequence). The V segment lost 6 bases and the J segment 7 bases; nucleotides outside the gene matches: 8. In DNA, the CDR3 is TGTGCCTGCCAGCCCGGGACTAGCGGGAGAAATGAGCAGTTCTTC. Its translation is CACQPGTSGRNEQFF.

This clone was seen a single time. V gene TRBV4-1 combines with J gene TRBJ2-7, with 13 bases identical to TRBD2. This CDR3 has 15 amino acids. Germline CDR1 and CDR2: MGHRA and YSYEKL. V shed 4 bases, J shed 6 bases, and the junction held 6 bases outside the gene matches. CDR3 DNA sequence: TGCGCCAGCAGCCCGGGACTAGCGGGATTAAGCGAGCAGTACTTC. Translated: CASSPGLAGLSEQYF.

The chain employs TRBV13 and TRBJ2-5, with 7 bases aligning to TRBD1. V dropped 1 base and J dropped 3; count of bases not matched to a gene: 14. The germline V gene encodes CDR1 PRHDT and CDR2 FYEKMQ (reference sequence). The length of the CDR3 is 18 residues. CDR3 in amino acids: CASSLVRGRGLSEETQYF. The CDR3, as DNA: TGTGCCAGCAGCTTAGTGAGAGGAAGGGGGCTGTCAGAAGAGACCCAGTACTTC.

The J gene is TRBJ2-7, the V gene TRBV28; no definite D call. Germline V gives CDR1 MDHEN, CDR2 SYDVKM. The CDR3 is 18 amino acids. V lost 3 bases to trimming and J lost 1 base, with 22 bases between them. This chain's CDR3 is CASSFSSPSYSISYEQYF. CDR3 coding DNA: TGTGCCAGCAGTTTTTCCTCCCCTAGTTACTCAATTTCCTACGAGCAGTACTTC.

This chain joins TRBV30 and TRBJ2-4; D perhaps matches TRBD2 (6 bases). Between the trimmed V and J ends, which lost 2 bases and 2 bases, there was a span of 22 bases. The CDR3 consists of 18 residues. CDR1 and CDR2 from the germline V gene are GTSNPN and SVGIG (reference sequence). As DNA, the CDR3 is TGTGCCTGGAGTTGGGGGGACCGACGAAGAGGTACCAAAAACATTCAGTACTTC. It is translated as CAWSWGDRRRGTKNIQYF.

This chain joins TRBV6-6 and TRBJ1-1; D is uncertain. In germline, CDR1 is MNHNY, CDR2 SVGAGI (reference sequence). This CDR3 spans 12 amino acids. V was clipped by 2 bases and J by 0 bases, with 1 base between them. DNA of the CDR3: TGTGCCAGCAGTTACCTGAACACTGAAGCTTTCTTT. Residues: CASSYLNTEAFF.

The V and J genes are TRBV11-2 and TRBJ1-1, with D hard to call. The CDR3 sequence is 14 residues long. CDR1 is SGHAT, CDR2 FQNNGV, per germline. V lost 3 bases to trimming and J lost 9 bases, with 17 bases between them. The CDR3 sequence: CASSFYRTGLKAFF. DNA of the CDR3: TGTGCCAGCAGCTTCTATAGGACTGGCTTAAAAGCTTTCTTT.

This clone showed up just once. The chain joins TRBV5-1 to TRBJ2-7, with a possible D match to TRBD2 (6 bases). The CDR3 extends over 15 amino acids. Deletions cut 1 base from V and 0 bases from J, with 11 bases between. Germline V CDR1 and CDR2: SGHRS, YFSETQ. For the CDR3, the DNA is TGCGCCAGCAGCTTGAACAGCGGGCGCTCCTACGAGCAGTACGTC. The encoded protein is CASSLNSGRSYEQYV.